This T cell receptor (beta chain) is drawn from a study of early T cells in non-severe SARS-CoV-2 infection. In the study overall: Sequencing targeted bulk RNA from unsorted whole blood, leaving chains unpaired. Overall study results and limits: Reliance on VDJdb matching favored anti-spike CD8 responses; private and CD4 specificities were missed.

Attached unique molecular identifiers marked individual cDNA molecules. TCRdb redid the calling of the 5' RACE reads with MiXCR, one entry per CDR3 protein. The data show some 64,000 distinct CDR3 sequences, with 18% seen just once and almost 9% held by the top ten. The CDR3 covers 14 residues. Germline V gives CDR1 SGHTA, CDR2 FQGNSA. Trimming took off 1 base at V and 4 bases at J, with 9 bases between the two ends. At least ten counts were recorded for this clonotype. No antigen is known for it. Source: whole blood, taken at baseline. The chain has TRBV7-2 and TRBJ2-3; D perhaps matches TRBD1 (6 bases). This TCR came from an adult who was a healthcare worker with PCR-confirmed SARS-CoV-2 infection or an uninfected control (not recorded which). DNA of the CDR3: TGTGCCAGCAGCTTAGTTGGGGGCGCAGATACGCAGTATTTT. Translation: CASSLVGGADTQYF.